A selection of T cell receptor beta chains follows, all from one sample in a study of blood T cell repertoires in COVID-19. TCRdb's copy holds only in-frame clones and misses some; the assay was immunoSEQ multiplex PCR. This table holds fewer than 100,000 clones, about 76% found once. Sequencing was carried out using peripheral blood. These receptors all stem from a human donor in a cohort sampled during active COVID-19. CDR3s include the opening cysteine and the closing phenylalanine or tryptophan. A D gene is named only where the DNA matches it firmly. Only part of the rows carry a size: once, few, many, or a class if the clone is expanded.

cdr3_aa: CASSPGLAGQETQYF
cdr3_nt: TGTGCCAGCAGCCCCGGACTAGCGGGCCAAGAGACCCAGTACTTC
v_call: TRBV4-2
d_call: TRBD2
j_call: TRBJ2-5
clone_size: -

cdr3_aa: CASSSLLSGSRETQYF
cdr3_nt: TGCGCCAGCAGCTCCCTTCTGAGCGGGAGTCGCGAGACCCAGTACTTC
v_call: TRBV5-1
d_call: TRBD2
j_call: TRBJ2-5
clone_size: -

cdr3_aa: CASSFTDSQPQHF
cdr3_nt: TGTGCCAGCAGCTTCACGGACAGTCAGCCCCAGCATTTT
v_call: TRBV7-8
d_call: -
j_call: TRBJ1-5
clone_size: -

cdr3_aa: CASKGRGNTEAFF
cdr3_nt: TGTGCCAGCAAAGGGCGGGGCAACACTGAAGCTTTCTTT
v_call: TRBV6-5
d_call: -
j_call: TRBJ1-1
clone_size: -

cdr3_aa: CASSGTSGIITREQFF
cdr3_nt: TGTGCCAGCAGCGGGACTAGCGGGATAATCACAAGAGAGCAGTTCTTC
v_call: TRBV5-4
d_call: TRBD2
j_call: TRBJ2-1
clone_size: -

cdr3_aa: CSASRDRGFDSPLHF
cdr3_nt: TGCAGTGCTAGTCGGGACAGGGGTTTCGATTCACCCCTCCACTTT
v_call: TRBV20-1
d_call: TRBD1
j_call: TRBJ1-6
clone_size: -

cdr3_aa: CASSFQTGGGQPQHF
cdr3_nt: TGTGCCAGCAGTTTCCAAACAGGGGGAGGACAGCCCCAGCATTTT
v_call: TRBV28
d_call: TRBD1
j_call: TRBJ1-5
clone_size: -

cdr3_aa: CASSLTSGRLDTQYF
cdr3_nt: TGTGCCAGCAGCCTGACTAGCGGGAGATTAGATACGCAGTATTTT
v_call: TRBV14
d_call: TRBD2
j_call: TRBJ2-3
clone_size: -

cdr3_aa: CASSLSGTGGQQPQHF
cdr3_nt: TGTGCCAGCTCACTCTCCGGGACAGGGGGCCAGCAGCCCCAGCATTTT
v_call: TRBV18
d_call: TRBD1
j_call: TRBJ1-5
clone_size: -

cdr3_aa: CASSQDRYRGLVDEQFF
cdr3_nt: TGTGCCAGCAGCCAAGATAGGTACAGGGGGCTAGTGGATGAGCAGTTCTTC
v_call: TRBV3-1/TRBV3-2
d_call: TRBD1
j_call: TRBJ2-1
clone_size: once

cdr3_aa: CASSPRTRLATQYF
cdr3_nt: TGTGCCAGCAGCCCCCGGACTAGGCTTGCGACCCAGTACTTC
v_call: TRBV11-3
d_call: TRBD2
j_call: TRBJ2-5
clone_size: -

cdr3_aa: CASSLSPGSSYNEQFF
cdr3_nt: TGCGCCAGCAGCTTGTCACCGGGAAGCTCCTACAATGAGCAGTTCTTC
v_call: TRBV5-1
d_call: -
j_call: TRBJ2-1
clone_size: -

cdr3_aa: CATSDAAGGVHNEQFF
cdr3_nt: TGTGCCACCAGTGATGCGGCGGGAGGGGTCCACAATGAGCAGTTCTTC
v_call: TRBV24-1
d_call: TRBD2
j_call: TRBJ2-1
clone_size: -

cdr3_aa: CASSPGLAGGSSYEQYF
cdr3_nt: TGTGCCAGCTCACCAGGGCTAGCGGGAGGATCATCCTACGAGCAGTACTTC
v_call: TRBV18
d_call: TRBD2
j_call: TRBJ2-7
clone_size: -

cdr3_aa: CASSKPGQREETQYF
cdr3_nt: TGTGCCAGCAGCAAACCGGGACAGCGGGAAGAGACCCAGTACTTC
v_call: TRBV6-5
d_call: -
j_call: TRBJ2-5
clone_size: -

cdr3_aa: CASSYLRLRDYEQYF
cdr3_nt: TGTGCCAGCAGTTACCTCCGCCTGAGGGACTACGAGCAGTACTTC
v_call: TRBV6-2/TRBV6-3
d_call: -
j_call: TRBJ2-7
clone_size: once

cdr3_aa: CAISESRQGDEKLFF
cdr3_nt: TGTGCCATCAGTGAGTCTAGGCAGGGCGATGAAAAACTGTTTTTT
v_call: TRBV10-3
d_call: -
j_call: TRBJ1-4
clone_size: -

cdr3_aa: CASSIEVAAFF
cdr3_nt: TGTGCCAGTAGTATTGAAGTGGCAGCTTTCTTT
v_call: TRBV19
d_call: -
j_call: TRBJ1-1
clone_size: -

cdr3_aa: CAITKGPSAPGDEQFF
cdr3_nt: TGTGCCATCACCAAAGGACCCTCAGCCCCGGGGGATGAGCAGTTCTTC
v_call: TRBV10-3
d_call: -
j_call: TRBJ2-1
clone_size: -

cdr3_aa: CASSIHSELFF
cdr3_nt: TGTGCCAGCAGCATCCATTCGGAGCTGTTTTTT
v_call: TRBV2
d_call: -
j_call: TRBJ2-2
clone_size: -

cdr3_aa: CASSEVGMSSYNEQFF
cdr3_nt: TGCGCCAGCAGTGAGGTCGGGATGAGCTCCTACAATGAGCAGTTCTTC
v_call: TRBV10-1
d_call: -
j_call: TRBJ2-1
clone_size: -

cdr3_aa: CASTIKSGTGAGYTF
cdr3_nt: TGTGCCAGCACCATCAAATCCGGGACAGGGGCTGGCTACACCTTC
v_call: TRBV28
d_call: TRBD1
j_call: TRBJ1-2
clone_size: -

cdr3_aa: CASSQETGLAGVTDTQYF
cdr3_nt: TGTGCCAGCAGCCAAGAGACAGGACTAGCGGGGGTTACAGATACGCAGTATTTT
v_call: TRBV14
d_call: TRBD2
j_call: TRBJ2-3
clone_size: -

cdr3_aa: CASSLEAGRGTYEQYF
cdr3_nt: TGTGCCAGCAGCTTGGAGGCAGGGCGGGGTACCTACGAGCAGTACTTC
v_call: TRBV5-4
d_call: -
j_call: TRBJ2-7
clone_size: -

cdr3_aa: CASRSPSDEQFF
cdr3_nt: TGTGCCAGCAGATCACCCAGCGATGAGCAGTTCTTC
v_call: TRBV6-4
d_call: -
j_call: TRBJ2-1
clone_size: -

cdr3_aa: CASSSRLLAGGTDTQYF
cdr3_nt: TGTGCCAGCAGTTCCCGCTTGTTAGCGGGAGGGACAGATACGCAGTATTTT
v_call: TRBV28
d_call: TRBD2
j_call: TRBJ2-3
clone_size: -

cdr3_aa: CASREDRVQPQHF
cdr3_nt: TGTGCCAGCAGAGAGGACAGGGTGCAGCCCCAGCATTTT
v_call: TRBV6-5
d_call: TRBD1
j_call: TRBJ1-5
clone_size: few

cdr3_aa: CASSQSRTSEAFF
cdr3_nt: TGCGCCAGCAGCCAGAGCCGGACTTCTGAAGCTTTCTTT
v_call: TRBV4-3
d_call: -
j_call: TRBJ1-1
clone_size: -

cdr3_aa: CASSLRGSSYNSPLHF
cdr3_nt: TGTGCCAGCAGCTTAAGGGGGAGCTCCTATAATTCACCCCTCCACTTT
v_call: TRBV7-9
d_call: -
j_call: TRBJ1-6
clone_size: -